The rows below give T cell receptor beta chains drawn from one sample of a study of blood T cell repertoires in COVID-19. TCRdb's table, derived via immunoSEQ multiplex PCR, lists solely in-frame clones and lacks some. Found here are 45,000 to 50,000 clones, nearly 85% of them singletons; the top ten hold approximately 8.4%. Sequencing used peripheral blood. These receptors came from a man older than 75 in a cohort sampled during active COVID-19. CDR3s include the opening cysteine and the closing phenylalanine or tryptophan. A D gene is named only where the DNA matches it firmly. Size is omitted from some rows. Given values are once, few, many or a class for expanded clones.

cdr3_nt cdr3_aa j_call v_call clone_size d_call
TGCAGCGTTGAGAGTATGGGGCGCAGGTATGGCTACACCTTC CSVESMGRRYGYTF TRBJ1-2 TRBV29-1 . .
TGTGCCAGCAGTTACGTTCAGGGGGCTAAAAACACGCAGTATTTT CASSYVQGAKNTQYF TRBJ2-3 TRBV6-6 few TRBD1
TGTGCCACCAGCAGAACCGGACAGCCTTACAATGAGCAGTTCTTC CATSRTGQPYNEQFF TRBJ2-1 TRBV15 . .
TGTGCCAGCTCAACAGTAAACGTTCCTGACTATGGCTACACCTTC CASSTVNVPDYGYTF TRBJ1-2 TRBV18 . .
TGCGCCAGCAGCCCGGTAGGGGGCAGGACCTACGAGCAGTACTTC CASSPVGGRTYEQYF TRBJ2-7 TRBV5-1 once TRBD1
TGTGCCAGCAGCTCATGGTCAGTTCCAGATACGCAGTATTTT CASSSWSVPDTQYF TRBJ2-3 TRBV7-9 . .
TGTGCCAGCAGTTTAGCAGTGAACTATGGCTACACCTTC CASSLAVNYGYTF TRBJ1-2 TRBV27 . .
TGTGCCAGCAGCTTCGCCAGTCTCCGGAACACCGGGGAGCTGTTTTTT CASSFASLRNTGELFF TRBJ2-2 TRBV5-6 . .
TGTGCCACCAGCAGAGATGAGGGTTCCTATGGCTACACCTTC CATSRDEGSYGYTF TRBJ1-2 TRBV15 once .
TGTGCCAGCAGCCATGGACAGGTTACATATAATTCACCCCTCCACTTT CASSHGQVTYNSPLHF TRBJ1-6 TRBV3-1/TRBV3-2 . TRBD1
TGCGCCAGCAGCTTGGGGGACAGGGAAGAAAAACTGTTTTTT CASSLGDREEKLFF TRBJ1-4 TRBV5-1 . TRBD1
TGTGCCAGCAGCGGCAATACAGGGACCCTAGGCTATGGCTACACCTTC CASSGNTGTLGYGYTF TRBJ1-2 TRBV9 . .
TGTGCCAGCAGTTTGGGAACAGGGTACGAGCAGTACTTC CASSLGTGYEQYF TRBJ2-7 TRBV28 few .
TGTGCCAGCAGCTTAGTAAGCGGGGGCCCTAGCTCCTACAATGAGCAGTTCTTC CASSLVSGGPSSYNEQFF TRBJ2-1 TRBV13 . TRBD2
TGCGCCAGCAGCTTGGGACAGGAACTCTCCGAGCAGTACTTC CASSLGQELSEQYF TRBJ2-7 TRBV5-1 . .
TGTGCCAGCAGTGAATGGGGCACCTCTCCCGGGGAGCTGTTTTTT CASSEWGTSPGELFF TRBJ2-2 TRBV6-1 few .
TGTGCCAGTACCCGGAGGGGGGGCAGCTCCTACAATGAGCAGTTCTTC CASTRRGGSSYNEQFF TRBJ2-1 TRBV19 . .
TGTGCCAGCAGCCAAGACAGGGGGCGCACTGAAGCTTTCTTT CASSQDRGRTEAFF TRBJ1-1 TRBV3-1/TRBV3-2 . TRBD1
TGTGCCAGCAGCAGACAGACAACTAATGAAAAACTGTTTTTT CASSRQTTNEKLFF TRBJ1-4 TRBV7-2 . .
TGCGCCAGCAGCGTGGAACCCCGGACTAGCGCGTACAATGAGCAGTTCTTC CASSVEPRTSAYNEQFF TRBJ2-1 TRBV5-1 once TRBD2
TGTGCCAGCAGTAGAGGACAGCAGAACACTGAAGCTTTCTTT CASSRGQQNTEAFF TRBJ1-1 TRBV28 . .
TGTGCCAGCAGCTTGATTAGCGGCCAAGAGACCCAGTACTTC CASSLISGQETQYF TRBJ2-5 TRBV5-6 . .
TGCGCCAGCAGTAAGGGGGGGGAATACACTGAAGCTTTCTTT CASSKGGEYTEAFF TRBJ1-1 TRBV23-1 . .
TGTGCCACCAGTGATTCGGGACTAGCGGTCCAAGAGACCCAGTACTTC CATSDSGLAVQETQYF TRBJ2-5 TRBV24-1 . TRBD2
TGCGCCAGCAGCCTAGGGACTAGCGGGGGGTTGAATACGCAGTATTTT CASSLGTSGGLNTQYF TRBJ2-3 TRBV5-1 . TRBD2
TGTGCCAGCAAAGACAGGGGACCCTACGAGCAGTACTTC CASKDRGPYEQYF TRBJ2-7 TRBV2 . TRBD1
TGTGCCAGCAGTGAGAGTGGCACCGGGGAGCTGTTTTTT CASSESGTGELFF TRBJ2-2 TRBV2 . .
TGTGCCAGCAGCTTGGCCGGGACAGGGGATGAAGCTTTCTTT CASSLAGTGDEAFF TRBJ1-1 TRBV5-8 . TRBD1
TGTGCCAGCAGCTTAGCTAGCGGAGGCTCCTACAATGAGCAGTTCTTC CASSLASGGSYNEQFF TRBJ2-1 TRBV7-2 once .
TGTGCCAGCAGCTTGGATAGTTCGGGGACTAGAAGAGAGACCCAGTACTTC CASSLDSSGTRRETQYF TRBJ2-5 TRBV7-9 . TRBD2
TGTGCCAGCAGCGCTTTCCGGGGGGGAGGTAATGAGCAGTTCTTC CASSAFRGGGNEQFF TRBJ2-1 TRBV9 . TRBD2
TGTGCCAGCAGTAACAGGGGAACCGGGGAGCTGTTTTTT CASSNRGTGELFF TRBJ2-2 TRBV28 large TRBD1
TGTGCCAGCAGCCCTACAGGGGGGGCTGTAAAACTGTTTTTT CASSPTGGAVKLFF TRBJ1-4 TRBV7-2 once TRBD1
TGTGCCAGCTCCCCCGGGGGACAGGGAGACTTC CASSPGGQGDF TRBJ2-7 TRBV18 . TRBD1
TGTGCCAGCAGTCCTCCGGGACAGCAAAATGAAAAACTGTTTTTT CASSPPGQQNEKLFF TRBJ1-4 TRBV6-5 . TRBD1
TGTGCCAGCCTTTCTCCCGGCACAGATACGCAGTATTTT CASLSPGTDTQYF TRBJ2-3 TRBV6-5 . .
TGTGCCAGCAGTGAAGCGCCAGGGGCTTTTATCGGCTACACCTTC CASSEAPGAFIGYTF TRBJ1-2 TRBV6-1 . .
TGTGCCATCAGTGAGTCGAGGGGGGAGCAGTTCTTC CAISESRGEQFF TRBJ2-1 TRBV10-3 . .
TGCGCCAGCAAGGGACAGGGCGTCTCCTACGAGCAGTACTTC CASKGQGVSYEQYF TRBJ2-7 TRBV5-1 . TRBD1
TGTGCCAGCAGAGGACTAGCGGGAGCCGAGCAGTACTTC CASRGLAGAEQYF TRBJ2-7 TRBV2 few TRBD2
TGTGCCAGCAGCCAATATCAGGGGGGCACTGAAGCTTTCTTT CASSQYQGGTEAFF TRBJ1-1 TRBV6-5 . TRBD1
TGTGCCAGCACCAAGGACATTTATAGCAATCAGCCCCAGCATTTT CASTKDIYSNQPQHF TRBJ1-5 TRBV6-1 . .
TGTGCCACCAGCAGAGGGGGACAGGGAATTTACAATGAGCAGTTCTTC CATSRGGQGIYNEQFF TRBJ2-1 TRBV15 . TRBD1
TGTGCCAGCAGTTTGGCGGGTAGGACAGATACGCAGTATTTT CASSLAGRTDTQYF TRBJ2-3 TRBV28 . .
TGTGCCAGCAGTTACCCGTGGGGGCTCCTCTCCTACGAGCAGTACTTC CASSYPWGLLSYEQYF TRBJ2-7 TRBV6-5 . .
TGTGCCAGCAGTCGGAGAAATCAGCCCCAGCATTTT CASSRRNQPQHF TRBJ1-5 TRBV6-2/TRBV6-3 . .
TGTGCCAGCAGTTTACAGGTTGGAAACACCATATATTTT CASSLQVGNTIYF TRBJ1-3 TRBV12-3/TRBV12-4 once .
TGTGCCACCAGTGATTTGCACCAGGGATTTAACAATGAGCAGTTCTTC CATSDLHQGFNNEQFF TRBJ2-1 TRBV24-1 . .
TGTGCCAGCAGCTTTCTAGCGGGAGCGGTGGTGGATACGCAGTATTTT CASSFLAGAVVDTQYF TRBJ2-3 TRBV7-2 . TRBD2
TGCGCCAGCAGCTCCGGGACAGGGGAGGTGACCCAGTACTTC CASSSGTGEVTQYF TRBJ2-5 TRBV5-1 . TRBD1
TGTGCCAGCAGCGTTATTCCGGGGAACACTGAAGCTTTCTTT CASSVIPGNTEAFF TRBJ1-1 TRBV6-5 few .
TGCAGCGTTGGCAGGGGGAACACTGAAGCTTTCTTT CSVGRGNTEAFF TRBJ1-1 TRBV29-1 . .
TGTGCCACCAGTGATTCAGGGGTAGCCAAAAACATTCAGTACTTC CATSDSGVAKNIQYF TRBJ2-4 TRBV24-1 . .
TGTGCCAGCAGTTCTCTGGGAGCCGACAATCAGCCCCAGCATTTT CASSSLGADNQPQHF TRBJ1-5 TRBV28 . .